This is a list of T cell receptor beta chains from one sample in a study of T-cell memory formation after mild COVID-19. TCRdb re-called the 5' RACE reads through MiXCR, storing one row per CDR3 protein. The sample shows approximately 580,000 distinct CDR3 sequences, about a fifth of them seen only once. Sequenced material: PBMCs or a T cell subset sorted from them (not recorded which). Every receptor here comes from an adult woman who had mild COVID-19 (a few samples of this study predate the infection). Cell type and time point are not known. The CDR3 runs from the conserved cysteine through the conserved F or W. D genes are given only for firm matches. Rows may omit the clone size; those that give it use once, few, many or a size class.

>TRBV6-1|TRBJ1-5|few|.
TGTGCCAGCAGTGAAAGTGCCCATTATAGCAATCAGCCCCAGCATTTT
CASSESAHYSNQPQHF
>TRBV21-1|TRBJ2-7|.|.
TGTGCCAGCAGCAAGCGGGGAAGCTCCTACGAGCAGTACTTC
CASSKRGSSYEQYF
>TRBV7-9|TRBJ2-7|.|TRBD1
TGTGCCAGCAGCCTTCTCCCGGGACAGGAGTTCTACGAGCAGTACTTC
CASSLLPGQEFYEQYF
>TRBV5-1|TRBJ2-5|.|.
TGCGCCAGCAGCGCCGGGGCGGGCCAAGAGACCCAGTACTTC
CASSAGAGQETQYF
>TRBV20-1|TRBJ2-2|.|.
TGCAGTGCTAGGAAGGTTGGGCGCTCGAACACCGGGGAGCTGTTTTTT
CSARKVGRSNTGELFF
>TRBV29-1|TRBJ1-1|few|TRBD1
TGCAGCGTAATTGACAGGGGAGCAATGAACACTGAAGCTTTCTTT
CSVIDRGAMNTEAFF
>TRBV25-1|TRBJ2-2|few|TRBD2
TGTGCCAGCAGTGCAGCGGGAGGCACCGGGGAGCTGTTTTTT
CASSAAGGTGELFF
>TRBV24-1|TRBJ2-7|.|.
TGTGCCACCAGTGAGGTCGGGAGACACGAGCAGTACTTC
CATSEVGRHEQYF
>TRBV20-1|TRBJ2-1|few|TRBD2
TGCAGTGCTAGAGGCATGGGACTAGCAGTTTACAATGAGCAGTTCTTC
CSARGMGLAVYNEQFF
>TRBV20-1|TRBJ1-2|.|TRBD1
TGCAGTGCTACCCCAGGGACAGGGGGCGCCTATGGCTACACCTTC
CSATPGTGGAYGYTF
>TRBV9|TRBJ1-1|.|TRBD1
TGTGCCAGCAGCGGCGGACAGGGGGTTGGGTCTGAAGCTTTCTTT
CASSGGQGVGSEAFF
>TRBV14|TRBJ2-5|few|TRBD2
TGTGCCAGCAGCCAAGAGGGCAAGACTAGCAGGCGTATTGAGACCCAGTACTTC
CASSQEGKTSRRIETQYF
>TRBV24-1|TRBJ2-1|few|.
TGTGCCACCAGTGATTTGGAGTCAGCCGGCTACAATGAGCAGTTCTTC
CATSDLESAGYNEQFF
>TRBV28|TRBJ1-5|few|.
TGTGCCAGCAGACCAGGACAGAACAATCAGCCCCAGCATTTT
CASRPGQNNQPQHF
>TRBV4-1|TRBJ2-7|few|TRBD1
TGCGCCAGCAGCAACCCGGGACAGGGTCTACGGGAGCAGTACTTC
CASSNPGQGLREQYF
>TRBV6-5|TRBJ1-5|.|.
TGTGCCAGCAGTTACGCAGATAATCAGCCCCAGCATTTT
CASSYADNQPQHF